One sample yielded the 5 T cell receptor beta chains listed below, sequenced in a study of T cell responses to AZD1222 COVID-19 vaccine. Repertoires were generated with immunoSEQ multiplex PCR, while TCRdb's copy carries only in-frame clones and drops some. In the table there are about 170,000 clones, around nine tenths of which are singletons. Sample: peripheral blood, taken on day 0 of AZD1222 vaccination. These receptors all stem from an adult in good health.

This clone was observed once. V gene TRBV19 combines with J gene TRBJ2-7, with D tentatively TRBD2 (5 bases). The CDR3 runs 13 residues. The germline V gene has CDR1 LNHDA and CDR2 SQIVND (reference sequence). Trimming removed 6 bases at V and 6 bases at J, with 15 bases between. This CDR3 is CASRRRADGEQYF. The CDR3 nucleotides are TGTGCCAGTAGACGGCGGGCGGATGGCGAGCAGTACTTC.

The chain uses TRBV3-1 (or the pseudogene TRBV3-2) and TRBJ2-3; 7 bases line up with TRBD2. CDR1 and CDR2 from the germline V gene are LGHDT and YNNKEL (reference sequence). Trimming cost V 5 bases and J 7 bases; bases outside gene matches: 12. The CDR3 totals 15 residues. This chain's CDR3 is CASSGGREKRNTQYF. CDR3 nucleotides: TGTGCCAGCAGCGGTGGGCGGGAGAAGAGAAATACGCAGTATTTT.

The chain carries TRBV5-4 and TRBJ1-2, with D unclear. CDR1 SGHNT and CDR2 YYREEE come from the germline V gene (reference sequence). Trimming shortened V by 2 bases and J by 6 bases, and 11 bases separated the two germline ends. CDR3 length: 13 residues. The CDR3, as DNA: TGTGCCAGCAGCTTTCCCGAGGGAAATGGCTACACCTTC. Residues: CASSFPEGNGYTF. Looking up the rest from reference TRBV5-4 and TRBJ1-2 gives the full variable domain: ETGVTQSPTHLIKTRGQQVTLRCSSQSGHNTVSWYQQALGQGPQFIFQYYREEENGRGNFPPRFSGLQFPNYSSELNVNALELDDSALYLCASSFPEGNGYTFGSGTRLTVV.

The J gene is TRBJ2-6, the V gene TRBV10-3; 7 bases are a match to TRBD2. The CDR3 length is 14 residues. Trimming took 11 bases from V and 0 from J; bases not matched to a gene: 4. Germline lookup yields CDR1 ENHRY and CDR2 SYGVKD. CDR3 in amino acids: CASRGDSGANVLTF. Here the CDR3 DNA reads TGTGCCTCCCGGGGGGACTCTGGGGCCAACGTCCTGACTTTC.

This clone was detected a few times. This sequence joins TRBV10-1 and TRBJ2-3, with D possibly TRBD2 on 6 matching bases. CDR3 length: 14 amino acids. The V end lost 6 bases, the J end lost 0 bases, and 10 bases lay between the germline ends. Germline loops: CDR1 WNHNN, CDR2 SYGVQD (reference sequence). The CDR3 spells CASRPGLSTDTQYF. CDR3 in DNA: TGCGCCAGCAGACCGGGACTGAGCACAGATACGCAGTATTTT.